This T cell receptor (beta chain) is drawn from a study of blood T cell repertoires in COVID-19. Study summary: The analysed material was cDNA or gDNA that came from T cells, B-cell-depleted T cells, or PBMCs.

This CDR3 has 16 residues. Trimming cost V 4 bases and J 2 bases, with 15 bases left between them. Germline V CDR1 and CDR2: LGHDT, YNNKEL (reference sequence). Grouping used clinical history reported by participants in a survey and questionnaire. Resolution of symptoms, clearance, or two negative PCRs was present in recovered Cohort 3 donors. Per the study methods: Amplification of reference gene primers was used by the study to estimate nucleated cell counts. TCRdb's copy holds only in-frame clones and misses some; the assay was immunoSEQ multiplex PCR. The V and J calls and the clone size are those of that table, but D and trimming were determined from the DNA. Here the sample spans hundreds of thousands of clones, roughly 86% being singletons.

The source of this sequence is a woman aged 25-40 years who had recovered from COVID-19. The sequenced sample was PBMCs or T cells enriched from blood (not recorded which). V gene TRBV3-1 (or the pseudogene TRBV3-2) combines with J gene TRBJ2-1; the D gene is possibly TRBD2 (5 bases). The CDR3 region has the DNA TGTGCCAGCAGCCCCTTAGCGAGCCTCGCCTACAATGAGCAGTTCTTC. Residues: CASSPLASLAYNEQFF.